Each of the 28 T cell receptor beta chains below was sequenced from the same sample in a study of high-grade serous ovarian cancer treatment subgroups. Assay: immunoSEQ multiplex PCR; the TCRdb copy retains only in-frame clones and omits some. This sample has 1,500 to 2,000 clones; 65% to 70% occur once, and the top ten carry 13%. Tumor samples were obtained before definitive surgery or chemotherapy. Sequencing was carried out using tumor tissue. The receptor source for this set is a human donor with high-grade serous ovarian cancer.

V and J are TRBV7-2 and TRBJ1-2, with 8 positions matching TRBD1. In germline, CDR1 is SGHTA, CDR2 FQGNSA. The CDR3 sequence is 16 residues long. V was pared by 2 bases and J by 0 bases, with 5 bases of the junction left unmatched. This CDR3 reads CASSLFGTGSNYGYTF. DNA for the CDR3: TGTGCCAGCAGCTTATTTGGGACAGGATCTAACTATGGCTACACCTTC.

The genes are TRBV7-2 and TRBJ2-7; D gene ambiguous. Looked up from germline, CDR1 is SGHTA and CDR2 is FQGNSA. V was trimmed by 3 bases and J by 4 bases, leaving 13 bases between them. The CDR3 has 14 residues. CDR3 protein: CASSLGPANYEQYF. As DNA, the CDR3 is TGTGCCAGCAGCTTGGGTCCCGCGAATTACGAGCAGTACTTC. Looking up the rest from reference TRBV7-2 and TRBJ2-7 gives the full variable domain: GAGVSQSPSNKVTEKGKDVELRCDPISGHTALYWYRQSLGQGLEFLIYFQGNSAPDKSGLPSDRFSAERTGGSVSTLTIQRTQQEDSAVYLCASSLGPANYEQYFGPGTRLTVT.

The chain carries TRBV13 and TRBJ1-6; no clear D. The CDR3 has 15 residues. Between the trimmed V and J ends, which lost 4 bases and 7 bases, there was a span of 14 bases. CDR1 and CDR2 from the germline V gene are PRHDT and FYEKMQ (reference sequence). The CDR3 here is CASSSQYLGNSPLHF. The DNA of the CDR3 is TGTGCCAGCAGCTCCCAGTACTTGGGAAATTCACCCCTCCACTTT.

J is TRBJ1-6 and V is TRBV7-2; maybe TRBD1 (6 bases). There are 17 residues in the CDR3. The V end was cut by 3 bases, the J end by 0 bases, with 12 bases between. Germline V CDR1 and CDR2: SGHTA, FQGNSA. The CDR3 DNA follows: TGTGCCAGCAGCTTGGGGGGCGTGAGCTCCTATAATTCACCCCTCCACTTT. It yields the protein CASSLGGVSSYNSPLHF.

V and J are TRBV2 and TRBJ2-2; D call uncertain. The length of the CDR3 is 16 residues. V lost 8 bases and J 3 bases, leaving 19 bases between the germline ends. In germline, CDR1 is SNHLY, CDR2 FYNNEI. The CDR3 coding sequence is TGTGCCAGCGAGAACTCGATTGGAGCAGACACCGGGGAGCTGTTTTTT. Residues: CASENSIGADTGELFF.

This chain joins TRBV18 and TRBJ1-2; 7 bases are shared with TRBD1. CDR3 size: 15 residues. Germline lookup yields CDR1 KGHSH and CDR2 LQKENI. The V and J ends lost 4 bases and 2 bases, in that order; junction bases with no gene match: 7. CDR3 protein: CASSLPGQQNYGYTF. CDR3 sequence (DNA): TGTGCCAGCTCACTACCGGGACAGCAGAACTATGGCTACACCTTC.

This clone was counted between two and nine times. J is TRBJ2-2 and V is TRBV11-2; 10 bases are a match to TRBD1. CDR3 length: 16 residues. Germline CDR1 and CDR2: SGHAT and FQNNGV. Germline trimming cut 1 base from V and 3 bases from J; bases unmatched to any gene: 2. CDR3 coding DNA: TGTGCCAGCAGCTTAGCCGGGACAGGGGACACCGGGGAGCTGTTTTTT. Its translation is CASSLAGTGDTGELFF.

This clone was counted between two and nine times. The chain joins TRBV6-6 to TRBJ2-4; tentative D call: TRBD2 (5 bases). V lost 5 bases to trimming and J lost 6 bases, with 14 bases between them. This CDR3 has 14 residues. Germline CDR1 MNHNY, CDR2 SVGAGI (reference sequence). The DNA of the CDR3 is TGTGCCAGCAGTAACGGGGAGATGGGAAACATTCAGTACTTC. As protein: CASSNGEMGNIQYF.

The J gene is TRBJ2-5, the V gene TRBV5-6; TRBD2 matches 10 bases. The trim removed 0 bases at V and 1 base at J, leaving 6 bases unmatched. CDR3 length: 17 amino acids. Germline CDR1 SGHDT, CDR2 YYEEEE. The CDR3 region has the DNA TGTGCCAGCAGCTTGGGTGGTAGCGGGGGGTCCCAAGAGACCCAGTACTTC. This codes for CASSLGGSGGSQETQYF.

In this sample, this clone turned up a few times. The CDR3 is CASSPSGQNLGGYTF. The CDR3 DNA reads TGCGCCAGCAGCCCTTCCGGACAGAACTTGGGGGGCTACACCTTC. J is TRBJ1-2 and V is TRBV4-3, with a weak D call TRBD1 (6 bases). V was pared by 4 bases and J by 8 bases, with 20 bases between. Germline lookup yields CDR1 LGHNA and CDR2 YSLEER. The CDR3 has 15 residues.

The V and J genes are TRBV11-2 and TRBJ2-5, with 12 nucleotides matching TRBD2. This CDR3 comprises 17 residues. V was clipped by 0 bases and J by 5 bases; unmatched bases: 7. The germline gives CDR1 SGHAT, CDR2 FQNNGV. DNA of the CDR3: TGTGCCAGCAGCTTAGACAGACTAGCGGGAGTCGGGGAGACCCAGTACTTC. It translates to CASSLDRLAGVGETQYF.

The J gene is TRBJ1-2, the V gene TRBV5-1; D might be TRBD1 (5 bases). Per germline, CDR1 SGHRS and CDR2 YFSETQ. This CDR3 region has 15 residues. V dropped 0 bases and J dropped 4 bases, with 13 bases sitting between them. The CDR3 region is CASSLASGPIYGYTF. The DNA for the CDR3 is TGCGCCAGCAGCTTGGCCTCGGGACCAATCTATGGCTACACCTTC.

This rearrangement joins TRBV4-2 to TRBJ2-3; D ambiguous. The CDR3 loop spans 13 amino acids. CDR1 LGHNA and CDR2 YNFKEQ come from the germline V gene. Trimming removed 0 bases from V and 4 bases from J, with 5 bases in between. The CDR3 DNA sequence: TGTGCCAGCAGCCAAGATAGGCCAGATACGCAGTATTTT. Amino acids: CASSQDRPDTQYF.

V and J are TRBV2 and TRBJ1-5; 7 positions agree with TRBD1. In germline, CDR1 is SNHLY, CDR2 FYNNEI. V shed 1 base, J shed 6 bases, and the junction held 3 bases outside the gene matches. The CDR3 contains 14 residues. This chain's CDR3 is CASSEGTGSQPQHF. Here the CDR3 DNA reads TGTGCCAGCAGTGAAGGGACAGGCTCTCAGCCCCAGCATTTT.

J is TRBJ1-2 and V is TRBV27; possibly TRBD1 for D (6 bases). The V and J ends lost 5 bases and 4 bases respectively, with 17 bases between them. This CDR3 spans 15 amino acids. Germline V CDR1 and CDR2: MNHEY, SMNVEV (reference sequence). CDR3 sequence reads: CASSPTQGFGYGYTF. As DNA, the CDR3 is TGTGCCAGCAGTCCTACACAGGGTTTTGGCTATGGCTACACCTTC.

This clone came up a few times. The chain uses TRBV4-3 and TRBJ1-5; no definite D call. CDR1 is LGHNA, CDR2 YSLEER, per germline. V was clipped by 0 bases and J by 5 bases, with 11 bases between them. The CDR3 is 15 residues long. DNA of the CDR3: TGCGCCAGCAGCCAAGATGGATTCCTCTATCAGCCCCAGCATTTT. Translated: CASSQDGFLYQPQHF.

The rearrangement uses TRBV5-1 and TRBJ2-7; 10 positions match TRBD2. V lost 3 bases, J lost 6 bases, and 6 bases stayed unmatched. Looked up from germline, CDR1 is SGHRS and CDR2 is YFSETQ. The CDR3 runs 14 residues. Written as DNA, the CDR3 is TGCGCCAGCAGCTCCCCGGGACTAGCGAGCGAGCAGTACTTC. It translates to CASSSPGLASEQYF.

V gene TRBV18 combines with J gene TRBJ1-4, with D tentatively TRBD1 (5 bases). Germline CDR1 reads KGHSH; CDR2 reads LQKENI. Trimming pared 0 bases from V and 7 bases from J, leaving 9 bases between. This CDR3 is built from 14 residues. The CDR3 here is CASSPPGVGEKLFF. As DNA, the CDR3 is TGTGCCAGCTCACCACCAGGGGTTGGTGAAAAACTGTTTTTT.

CDR3 in amino acids: CSVVRPGDEQYF. DNA for the CDR3: TGCAGCGTTGTCCGTCCCGGGGACGAGCAGTACTTC. The chain couples TRBV29-1 to TRBJ2-7, with D possibly matching TRBD2 (5 bases). The V end lost 4 bases, the J end lost 5 bases, and 12 bases lay between the germline ends. Per germline, CDR1 SQVTM and CDR2 ANQGSEA. The CDR3 is 12 residues long.

The rearrangement uses TRBV19 and TRBJ1-2; the D is unclear. Trimming shortened V by 6 bases and J by 2 bases, and 16 bases separated the two germline ends. The germline CDR1 and CDR2 sequences are LNHDA and SQIVND (reference sequence). This CDR3 has 15 residues. The CDR3 loop is CASRVAGTSNYGYTF. The CDR3 DNA sequence: TGTGCCAGTAGAGTAGCGGGTACCTCGAACTATGGCTACACCTTC.

This clone was detected a few times. This chain's CDR3 is CASSPKGQGEGGANVLTF. CDR3 in DNA: TGCGCCAGCAGCCCGAAAGGACAGGGGGAAGGTGGGGCCAACGTCCTGACTTTC. The V and J genes are TRBV5-1 and TRBJ2-6, with 10 positions matching TRBD1. Unmatched junction bases numbered 10, after V lost 4 bases and J lost 3 bases. The CDR3 runs to 18 residues. CDR1 SGHRS and CDR2 YFSETQ come from the germline V gene.

The rearrangement joins TRBV11-2 to TRBJ2-5, with D possibly being TRBD2 (5 bases). The V end lost 0 bases, the J end lost 5 bases, and 10 bases lay between the germline ends. CDR1 SGHAT and CDR2 FQNNGV come from the germline V gene. The CDR3 has 14 residues. CDR3 sequence: CASSLDRPGETQYF. The DNA for the CDR3 is TGTGCCAGCAGCTTAGATCGTCCGGGGGAGACCCAGTACTTC.

CDR3 amino acids: CASSQEGTGLSSGKLFF. CDR3 nucleotides: TGCGCCAGCAGCCAAGAGGGGACAGGCCTCTCATCAGGAAAACTGTTTTTT. The chain employs TRBV4-1 and TRBJ1-4; 8 bases map to TRBD1. Germline V CDR1 and CDR2: MGHRA, YSYEKL. CDR3 length equals 17 residues. V shed 0 bases, J shed 10 bases, and the junction held 13 bases outside the gene matches.

V and J are TRBV9 and TRBJ2-3; D is possibly TRBD1 or TRBD2 (5 bases each). The CDR3 loop spans 15 amino acids. Germline V gene sequence: CDR1 SGDLS, CDR2 YYNGEE. Deletions cut 1 base from V and 4 bases from J, with 13 bases between. The DNA of the CDR3 is TGTGCCAGCAGCGTAAGTTCCGGGGCCCCAGATACGCAGTATTTT. Residues: CASSVSSGAPDTQYF.

This clone was observed a single time. V gene TRBV4-1 combines with J gene TRBJ2-7; 8 bases map to TRBD1. J gave up 4 bases and V 0 bases, and 8 bases lay outside the gene matches. The length of the CDR3 is 16 residues. The germline V gene encodes CDR1 MGHRA and CDR2 YSYEKL. CDR3 loop: CASSQDWPGGTYEQYF. The CDR3 region has the DNA TGCGCCAGCAGCCAAGATTGGCCAGGGGGCACGTACGAGCAGTACTTC.

The genes are TRBV2 and TRBJ1-5, with D hard to call. Trimming removed 3 bases at V and 0 bases at J, with 15 bases between. The CDR3 sequence is 17 residues long. The germline CDR1 and CDR2 sequences are SNHLY and FYNNEI. This chain's CDR3 is CASSDQGAGFSNQPQHF. The CDR3 region has the DNA TGTGCCAGCAGTGATCAAGGTGCGGGGTTTAGCAATCAGCCCCAGCATTTT.

The chain has TRBV7-2 and TRBJ2-1; D not resolved. The CDR3 length is 12 residues. With 5 bases removed from V and 7 bases from J, the gap between germline ends came to 9 bases. In germline, CDR1 is SGHTA, CDR2 FQGNSA. CDR3 DNA sequence: TGTGCCAGCAGCCGGTTCGGTAATGAGCAGTTCTTC. Amino acids: CASSRFGNEQFF.

This clone is labeled as large. The V gene is TRBV5-1, the J gene TRBJ1-4; D is ambiguous. This CDR3 is 14 amino acids long. Germline V gives CDR1 SGHRS, CDR2 YFSETQ. V lost 4 bases and J 7 bases, leaving 14 bases between the germline ends. The CDR3 region is CASSPSVGSEKLFF. In nucleotides, the CDR3 is TGCGCCAGCAGCCCCTCGGTGGGGTCTGAAAAACTGTTTTTT.